This TCR beta chain was observed in a study of vaccination and CD4 T cells after COVID-19 (dated by TCRdb to between 2021 and 2024). Concerning the study at large: Convalescent patients had a positive SARS-CoV-2 result on nasal swab PCR, and of these patients, several had mild disease and one had severe disease. Post-vaccine blood samples were taken a median of approximately 76 days after the second vaccine dose, with a range of about 14 to 241 days. Post-COVID blood samples from convalescent patients were collected a median of roughly 100 days after diagnosis, with a range of roughly 35 to 180 days. Two doses of either the Pfizer-BioNTech BNT162b2 vaccine (n=8) or the Moderna mRNA-1273 vaccine (n=2) were administered to participants. The cultures were stimulated with overlapping spike peptide pools from SARS-CoV-2 and from the common cold coronaviruses HCoV-NL63, HCoV-OC43 and HCoV-229E. Six males and four females were included in the convalescent cohort, with two Hispanic individuals, seven Caucasians, two Asians and one multiracial person represented. Control cultures used a CEFX viral epitope pool as positive control, an HIV-1 Nef peptide pool as negative control, or no peptide. In roughly 11 COVID-19 convalescent patients and a handful of infection-naive healthy vaccine recipients, the spike-specific CD4+ TCR repertoire before mRNA vaccination was compared with the repertoire after mRNA vaccination. Results and caveats for the whole study, not just this receptor: The median count of SARS-CoV-2-reactive clonotypes went up from around 20 after infection to around 38 after vaccination, although the change was not significant. Among the post-vaccine SARS-CoV-2-reactive clones in convalescent patients, a median about 86% showed up only after vaccination, which suggests vaccine-specific priming. The number of convalescent patients in the study was relatively small, and the study did not examine early timepoints following natural infection. Of the vaccine-specific clones found in convalescent patients, nearly all (304 of 307) were mono-reactive for SARS-CoV-2 spike instead of being cross-reactive with common cold coronaviruses.

Library method: PCR. At the Johns Hopkins FTIC core, DNA from the cultured CD4+ T cells underwent TCR sequencing with the Oncomine TCR Beta short-read assay. The QIAamp micro DNA kit was used to extract genomic DNA from the cultured CD4+ T cells. Oncomine TCR Beta libraries made from cultured CD4+ T cells were pooled using unique dual indexes and sequenced on an Illumina iSeq 100. The source study handled its data this way. Non-productive sequences were removed, and CDR3s not starting with C, not ending with F or W, or shorter than 7 amino acids were discarded. Antigen-specific clonotypes were identified with the MANAFEST web application by comparing peptide-stimulated wells with reference and other culture wells. For a clone to be called positive, the clone needed an FDR below 0.05, an odds ratio above 5, and a productive frequency above 0.1% in at least two of three replicate wells. A clonotype was classed as cross-reactive if the clonotype showed significant expansion both in SARS-CoV-2 spike wells and in at least one common cold coronavirus spike condition. Levenshtein distances (stringdist) and unrooted phylogenetic trees (ape) in R version 3.6.1 were used to assess CDR3 homology. Using fastp at Q25 and MiXCR, TCRdb reprocessed the public reads and kept productive beta chains. One record per CDR3 amino acid sequence lists the most common genes and DNA. These V and J calls rely on TCRdb rather than the paper's analysis. This sample lists 15,000 to 20,000 distinct CDR3 sequences; 40% to 55% were detected once. 12% of the sample lies in the top ten.

What this sample's treatment or condition label stands for: roughly ten-day PBMC culture with coronavirus spike peptide pools or control peptides (ViraFEST assay). To expand antigen-specific T cells with peptide pools and then pick out the expanded clonotypes through TCR sequencing, the study relied on the ViraFEST assay. The convalescent patients' positive SARS-CoV-2 PCR tests fell between March and December 2020, which was before the Alpha, Beta and Delta variants emerged in the United States. Each well held roughly 2.2 million PBMCs cultured in IMDM containing approximately 5% human AB serum and roughly 9.7 IU/ml IL-2, with about 10 ug/ml peptide pools added. On days 3 and 7, half of the culture medium was replaced with fresh IL-2-containing medium. After 10 days of culture, CD4+ T cells were isolated by negative selection using the EasySep CD4+ T cell isolation kit. PBMCs were separated from whole blood using Ficoll-Paque Plus gradient centrifugation and then either used fresh or cryopreserved at -140C. Each culture condition was generally run in triplicate wells.

This clonotype showed up just a few times. What antigen it recognizes has not been identified. No per-base quality is available; no much larger clone lies one base away. CDR1 is given as SGHVS and CDR2 as FNYEAQ, both from the germline V gene. Germline trimming amounts to 6 bases on V and 5 bases on J, with 7 as the count of junction bases outside the gene matches. The CDR3 sequence holds 14 residues, the cysteine and phenylalanine included. The sequence is cut down to CDR3 DNA, 42 bases in frame from base 1. Sequenced input: CD4+ T cells from blood, cultured in vitro. This sequence originates from a human donor who had recovered from COVID-19. The chain joins TRBV7-6 to TRBJ1-1; 9 nucleotides in the junction match TRBD1. The CDR3 region reads CASSTGQGGTEAFF. The DNA sequence is as follows: TGTGCCAGCAGTACGGGACAGGGTGGGACTGAAGCTTTCTTT.